These T cell receptor beta chains were read from a single sample in a study of T cells after somatic rescue of genetic block. Clones were read by immunoSEQ multiplex PCR, and TCRdb kept only the in-frame ones, dropping some. The sample records about 88,000 clones, about 90% being singletons. Sequenced sample: peripheral blood mononuclear cells (PBMCs). The origin of the receptors is a woman aged 18-29 years. CDR3s include the opening cysteine and the closing phenylalanine or tryptophan. The order of the fields is clone size, V gene, J gene, D gene, CDR3 DNA, CDR3 protein. A D gene is named only where the DNA matches it firmly. Part of the rows lack a size; the others show once, few, many or a class for expanded clones.

clone_size: -
v_call: TRBV6-5
j_call: TRBJ1-4
d_call: -
cdr3_nt: TGTGCCAGCAGTTACGCGGGGGGCGCAGATAATGAAAAACTGTTTTTT
cdr3_aa: CASSYAGGADNEKLFF

clone_size: -
v_call: TRBV12-5
j_call: TRBJ1-3
d_call: -
cdr3_nt: TGTGCTAGTCAATCGGGATTCTCTGGAAACACCATATATTTT
cdr3_aa: CASQSGFSGNTIYF

clone_size: -
v_call: TRBV19
j_call: TRBJ2-2
d_call: TRBD2
cdr3_nt: TGTGCCAGTAGTATAGTTGATAGCGGGAGAGTTTGGACCGGGGAGCTGTTTTTT
cdr3_aa: CASSIVDSGRVWTGELFF

clone_size: -
v_call: TRBV9
j_call: TRBJ1-1
d_call: -
cdr3_nt: TGTGCCAGCAGCTACCAATCCGGGGACGGCAAAAGCTACACTGAAGCTTTCTTT
cdr3_aa: CASSYQSGDGKSYTEAFF

clone_size: -
v_call: TRBV5-4
j_call: TRBJ2-2
d_call: -
cdr3_nt: TGTGCCAGCAGCCTGCCTGTGGACCCCATCATCTACCGGAACACCGGGGAGCTGTTTTTT
cdr3_aa: CASSLPVDPIIYRNTGELFF

clone_size: -
v_call: TRBV6-5
j_call: TRBJ2-7
d_call: -
cdr3_nt: TGTGCCAGCCGACGCTCCTACGAGCAGTACTTC
cdr3_aa: CASRRSYEQYF

clone_size: -
v_call: TRBV28
j_call: TRBJ2-7
d_call: TRBD2
cdr3_nt: TGTGCCAGCAGTTTCCTGACTAGCGGCTACGAGCAGTACTTC
cdr3_aa: CASSFLTSGYEQYF

clone_size: -
v_call: TRBV10-2
j_call: TRBJ1-2
d_call: -
cdr3_nt: TGCGCCAGCAGTGAGAGGGCCAACTATGGCTACACCTTC
cdr3_aa: CASSERANYGYTF

clone_size: -
v_call: TRBV27
j_call: TRBJ2-5
d_call: -
cdr3_nt: TGTGCCAGCAGTTTGGACGGTGGGGAGACCCAGTACTTC
cdr3_aa: CASSLDGGETQYF

clone_size: -
v_call: TRBV7-9
j_call: TRBJ2-5
d_call: -
cdr3_nt: TGTGCCAGCAGCTTAGCGGTGGGGCTTCAAGAGACCCAGTACTTC
cdr3_aa: CASSLAVGLQETQYF

clone_size: -
v_call: TRBV30
j_call: TRBJ1-1
d_call: -
cdr3_nt: TGTGCCTGGAGTCCTGGGGGGGGTAAACCTGAAGCTTTCTTT
cdr3_aa: CAWSPGGGKPEAFF

clone_size: once
v_call: TRBV5-6
j_call: TRBJ2-5
d_call: -
cdr3_nt: TGTGCCAGCAGCTTGGCCGCTGAGACCCAGTACTTC
cdr3_aa: CASSLAAETQYF

clone_size: -
v_call: TRBV6-5
j_call: TRBJ2-7
d_call: TRBD2
cdr3_nt: TGTGCCAGCTGGGAGGGCAGTTCCTACGAGCAGTACTTC
cdr3_aa: CASWEGSSYEQYF

clone_size: -
v_call: TRBV5-1
j_call: TRBJ1-2
d_call: -
cdr3_nt: TGCGCCAGCAGCTTGGCTCCGGGGGCAAGCGGCTACACCTTC
cdr3_aa: CASSLAPGASGYTF

clone_size: -
v_call: TRBV30
j_call: TRBJ2-1
d_call: -
cdr3_nt: TGTGCCTGGAGTGTACCGGGTGAGCAGTTCTTC
cdr3_aa: CAWSVPGEQFF

clone_size: -
v_call: TRBV5-8
j_call: TRBJ1-1
d_call: -
cdr3_nt: TGTGCCAGCAGTTCCAGGGATATAGGAACTGAAGCTTTCTTT
cdr3_aa: CASSSRDIGTEAFF

clone_size: -
v_call: TRBV6-5
j_call: TRBJ1-1
d_call: -
cdr3_nt: TGTGCCAGCAGTTACTCCCCGACCCCCATGAACACTGAAGCTTTCTTT
cdr3_aa: CASSYSPTPMNTEAFF

clone_size: -
v_call: TRBV11-2
j_call: TRBJ2-6
d_call: TRBD2
cdr3_nt: TGTGCCAGCAGCGGGGGACTAGCGGGAGCCTCTGGGGCCAACGTCCTGACTTTC
cdr3_aa: CASSGGLAGASGANVLTF

clone_size: -
v_call: TRBV19
j_call: TRBJ2-3
d_call: TRBD1
cdr3_nt: TGTGCCAGTAGGTTGGACAGGGGCGAAGATACGCAGTATTTT
cdr3_aa: CASRLDRGEDTQYF

clone_size: -
v_call: TRBV2
j_call: TRBJ1-2
d_call: -
cdr3_nt: TGTGCCAGCAGTGAAGGCCCCAATGCAGGTCCTAACTATGGCTACACCTTC
cdr3_aa: CASSEGPNAGPNYGYTF

clone_size: -
v_call: TRBV18
j_call: TRBJ1-1
d_call: -
cdr3_nt: TGTGCCAGCTCAGAGAACCTTCTGCCCAAAGCCGGCACTGAAGCTTTCTTT
cdr3_aa: CASSENLLPKAGTEAFF

clone_size: -
v_call: TRBV6-4
j_call: TRBJ2-6
d_call: TRBD1
cdr3_nt: TGTGCCAGCAGTGCCGGGACAGGGGGCCTTGGGGCCAACGTCCTGACTTTC
cdr3_aa: CASSAGTGGLGANVLTF

clone_size: -
v_call: TRBV7-9
j_call: TRBJ1-2
d_call: -
cdr3_nt: TGTGCCAGCAGCTCCTCCTCGGGGCCGTATGGCTACACCTTC
cdr3_aa: CASSSSSGPYGYTF

clone_size: -
v_call: TRBV14
j_call: TRBJ2-6
d_call: -
cdr3_nt: TGTGCCAGCAGCCAAGAAAACAGTCCCGCTGGGGCCAACGTCCTGACTTTC
cdr3_aa: CASSQENSPAGANVLTF

clone_size: -
v_call: TRBV18
j_call: TRBJ1-4
d_call: -
cdr3_nt: TGTGCCAGCTCACCAAGGGCTGGCAGACTCTCAACTAATGAAAAACTGTTTTTT
cdr3_aa: CASSPRAGRLSTNEKLFF

clone_size: -
v_call: TRBV7-3
j_call: TRBJ2-1
d_call: -
cdr3_nt: TGTGCCAGCAGCTTATATGACCGCCTCGACTCCTACAATGAGCAGTTCTTC
cdr3_aa: CASSLYDRLDSYNEQFF

clone_size: -
v_call: TRBV27
j_call: TRBJ2-7
d_call: -
cdr3_nt: TGTGCCAGCACCCCGTCACTCGGGGGAGAAATCTACGAGCAGTACTTC
cdr3_aa: CASTPSLGGEIYEQYF

clone_size: -
v_call: TRBV2
j_call: TRBJ2-1
d_call: -
cdr3_nt: TGTGCCAGCAGTGAGAGGGACGACAATGAGCAGTTCTTC
cdr3_aa: CASSERDDNEQFF

clone_size: -
v_call: TRBV9
j_call: TRBJ2-1
d_call: -
cdr3_nt: TGTGCCAGCAGCCCTGCGACACTTGGGGGAAATGAGCAGTTCTTC
cdr3_aa: CASSPATLGGNEQFF

clone_size: -
v_call: TRBV20-1
j_call: TRBJ2-1
d_call: -
cdr3_nt: TGCAGTGCTAGGATGACCGATGAGCAGTTCTTC
cdr3_aa: CSARMTDEQFF

clone_size: few
v_call: TRBV7-9
j_call: TRBJ2-2
d_call: TRBD1
cdr3_nt: TGTGCCAGCACCCGAACAGGGGGCACTCTCACCGGGGAGCTGTTTTTT
cdr3_aa: CASTRTGGTLTGELFF

clone_size: -
v_call: TRBV18
j_call: TRBJ2-3
d_call: TRBD1
cdr3_nt: TGTGCCAGCTCACCACCCCGGACAGGGTCTCATCAGGATACGCAGTATTTT
cdr3_aa: CASSPPRTGSHQDTQYF

clone_size: -
v_call: TRBV28
j_call: TRBJ1-2
d_call: -
cdr3_nt: TGTGCCAGCAGGGAACAGGCAGATGGCTACACCTTC
cdr3_aa: CASREQADGYTF

clone_size: -
v_call: TRBV29-1
j_call: TRBJ2-7
d_call: -
cdr3_nt: TGCAGCGTTGAGGGGGCGTCCTACGAGCAGTACTTC
cdr3_aa: CSVEGASYEQYF

clone_size: -
v_call: TRBV19
j_call: TRBJ1-3
d_call: -
cdr3_nt: TGTGCCAGTAACGTCCCCGGGTCCGTCCTGGCATCTGGAAACACCATATATTTT
cdr3_aa: CASNVPGSVLASGNTIYF

clone_size: -
v_call: TRBV21-1
j_call: TRBJ2-1
d_call: -
cdr3_nt: TGTGCCAGCAGCGCGGATGAGCAGTTCTTC
cdr3_aa: CASSADEQFF

clone_size: -
v_call: TRBV7-6
j_call: TRBJ2-7
d_call: -
cdr3_nt: TGTGCCAGCAGCTTAGGGAGCGGAGGCCTCTACGAGCAGTACTTC
cdr3_aa: CASSLGSGGLYEQYF

clone_size: -
v_call: TRBV7-9
j_call: TRBJ1-2
d_call: -
cdr3_nt: TGTGCCAGCAGCTTAGCGGGGGGCAGCGCCGGTGGCTACACCTTC
cdr3_aa: CASSLAGGSAGGYTF

clone_size: -
v_call: TRBV6-5
j_call: TRBJ2-5
d_call: TRBD2
cdr3_nt: TGTGCCAGCAGTTACAATGGCGGGAGGGCCGGCGAGACCCAGTACTTC
cdr3_aa: CASSYNGGRAGETQYF

clone_size: -
v_call: TRBV19
j_call: TRBJ2-3
d_call: -
cdr3_nt: TGTGCCAGTAGCTGGGAGAGAGGCACAGATACGCAGTATTTT
cdr3_aa: CASSWERGTDTQYF

clone_size: -
v_call: TRBV5-1
j_call: TRBJ2-3
d_call: -
cdr3_nt: TGCGCCAGCAGCTTGCCGGGGGACAGACCCATCACAGATACGCAGTATTTT
cdr3_aa: CASSLPGDRPITDTQYF

clone_size: -
v_call: TRBV19
j_call: TRBJ2-1
d_call: -
cdr3_nt: TGTGCCAGTAGTATTATGAGGGCCTTGGGTTTCTTC
cdr3_aa: CASSIMRALGFF

clone_size: -
v_call: TRBV7-6
j_call: TRBJ2-1
d_call: TRBD2
cdr3_nt: TGTGCCAGCAGCTTAGTTCTTAGCGGGGGAAATGAGCAGTTCTTC
cdr3_aa: CASSLVLSGGNEQFF

clone_size: -
v_call: TRBV11-3
j_call: TRBJ2-3
d_call: -
cdr3_nt: TGTGCCAGCACCCGAACCCTAGGGGGACCATTGCCCACAGATACGCAGTATTTT
cdr3_aa: CASTRTLGGPLPTDTQYF

clone_size: -
v_call: TRBV9
j_call: TRBJ2-3
d_call: -
cdr3_nt: TGTGCCAGCAGCGCCGTGGAAGATACGCAGTATTTT
cdr3_aa: CASSAVEDTQYF

clone_size: -
v_call: TRBV4-1
j_call: TRBJ2-5
d_call: TRBD2
cdr3_nt: TGCGCCAGCAGCCAAGAGCCTCTAGCGGGGCAAGAGACCCAGTACTTC
cdr3_aa: CASSQEPLAGQETQYF

clone_size: once
v_call: TRBV29-1
j_call: TRBJ1-1
d_call: -
cdr3_nt: TGCAGCGTTGGGGCCGGCCCATCGGGATACACTGAAGCTTTCTTT
cdr3_aa: CSVGAGPSGYTEAFF

clone_size: -
v_call: TRBV7-9
j_call: TRBJ2-5
d_call: -
cdr3_nt: TGTGCCAGCAGCTTACGGGAGACGCAGGGAGAGACCCAGTACTTC
cdr3_aa: CASSLRETQGETQYF

clone_size: -
v_call: TRBV19
j_call: TRBJ1-5
d_call: TRBD1
cdr3_nt: TGTGCCAGTAGTACCCCCAGGACAGGGGAGTTTCAGCCCCAGCATTTT
cdr3_aa: CASSTPRTGEFQPQHF

clone_size: -
v_call: TRBV27
j_call: TRBJ2-2
d_call: -
cdr3_nt: TGTGCCAGCAGTGACTCCGGGACACTTACTGCCGGGGAGCTGTTTTTT
cdr3_aa: CASSDSGTLTAGELFF

clone_size: -
v_call: TRBV7-8
j_call: TRBJ2-5
d_call: TRBD1
cdr3_nt: TGTGCCAGCAGCGCCATTGGCGGGACAGGCCAAGAGACCCAGTACTTC
cdr3_aa: CASSAIGGTGQETQYF